This paragraph reports one T cell receptor (beta chain). The data belong to a study of T cell changes during pregnancy in multiple sclerosis. Repertoires were generated with immunoSEQ multiplex PCR, while TCRdb's copy carries only in-frame clones and drops some. The sample shows roughly 40,000 clones, roughly 84% of them seen only once. The CDR3 has 16 amino acids. Germline V lookup: CDR1 PRHDT, CDR2 FYEKMQ (reference sequence). V dropped 5 bases and J dropped 7; count of bases not matched to a gene: 13. The sample consisted of CD8+ T cells from peripheral blood mononuclear cells, taken in the first trimester of pregnancy. The receptor comes from a female donor with multiple sclerosis, enrolled in a pregnancy study. V is TRBV13 and J is TRBJ2-3; 9 nucleotides align to TRBD2. CDR3 DNA: TGTGCCAGCAGCCCCCGTAGCGGGGGTTCCTTTAATACGCAGTATTTT. This translates into CASSPRSGGSFNTQYF.